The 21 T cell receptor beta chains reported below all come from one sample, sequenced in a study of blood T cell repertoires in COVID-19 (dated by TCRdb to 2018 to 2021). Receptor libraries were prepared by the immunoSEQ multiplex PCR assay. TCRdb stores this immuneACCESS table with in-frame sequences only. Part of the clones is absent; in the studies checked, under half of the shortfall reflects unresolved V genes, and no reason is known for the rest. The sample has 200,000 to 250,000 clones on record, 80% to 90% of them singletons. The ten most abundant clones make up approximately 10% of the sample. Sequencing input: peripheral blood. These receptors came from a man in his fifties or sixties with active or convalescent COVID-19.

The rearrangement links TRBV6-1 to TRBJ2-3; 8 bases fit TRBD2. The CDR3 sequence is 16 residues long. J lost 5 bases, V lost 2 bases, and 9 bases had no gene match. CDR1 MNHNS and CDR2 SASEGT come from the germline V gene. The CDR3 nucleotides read TGTGCCAGCAGTGAAATGAGAGCGGGAGCGGGAGATACGCAGTATTTT. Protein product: CASSEMRAGAGDTQYF.

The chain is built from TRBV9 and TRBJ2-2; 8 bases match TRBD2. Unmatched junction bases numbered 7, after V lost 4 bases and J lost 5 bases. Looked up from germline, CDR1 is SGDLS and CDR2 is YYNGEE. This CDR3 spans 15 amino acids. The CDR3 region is CASSPGTSLTGELFF. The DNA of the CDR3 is TGTGCCAGCAGCCCTGGGACTAGTCTTACCGGGGAGCTGTTTTTT.

The CDR3 here is CASSYTGGSGELFF. CDR3 bases: TGTGCCAGCAGCTATACAGGGGGATCCGGGGAGCTGTTTTTT. This rearrangement joins TRBV7-2 to TRBJ2-2, with TRBD1 matching 8 bases. The germline V gene encodes CDR1 SGHTA and CDR2 FQGNSA. CDR3 length equals 14 residues. Trimming took 4 bases from V and 6 from J; bases not matched to a gene: 4.

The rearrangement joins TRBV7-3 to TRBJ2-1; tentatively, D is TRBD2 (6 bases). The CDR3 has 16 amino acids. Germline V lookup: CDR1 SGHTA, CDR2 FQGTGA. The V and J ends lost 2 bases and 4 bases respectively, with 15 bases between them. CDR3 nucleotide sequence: TGTGCCAGCAGCTTATCATACGGGAGTGGGTACAATGAGCAGTTCTTC. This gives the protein CASSLSYGSGYNEQFF.

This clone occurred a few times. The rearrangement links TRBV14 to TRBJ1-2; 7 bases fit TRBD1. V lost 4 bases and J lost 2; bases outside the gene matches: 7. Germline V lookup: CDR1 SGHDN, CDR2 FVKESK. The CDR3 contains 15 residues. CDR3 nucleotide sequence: TGTGCCAGCAGCCTAAGACAGGGTTGGAACTATGGCTACACCTTC. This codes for CASSLRQGWNYGYTF.

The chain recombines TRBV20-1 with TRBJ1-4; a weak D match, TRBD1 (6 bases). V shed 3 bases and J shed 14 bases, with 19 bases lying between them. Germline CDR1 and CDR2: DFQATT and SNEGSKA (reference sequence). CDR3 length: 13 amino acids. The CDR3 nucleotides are TGCAGTGCTAGTACCGGGACAAACGTAGGTCTGTTTTTT. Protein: CSASTGTNVGLFF.

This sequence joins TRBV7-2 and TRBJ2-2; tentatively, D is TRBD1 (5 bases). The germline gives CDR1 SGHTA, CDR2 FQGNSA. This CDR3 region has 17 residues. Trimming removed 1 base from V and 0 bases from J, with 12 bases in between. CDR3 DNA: TGTGCCAGCAGCTTAGTTCAGGGCAACGCGAACACCGGGGAGCTGTTTTTT. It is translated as CASSLVQGNANTGELFF.

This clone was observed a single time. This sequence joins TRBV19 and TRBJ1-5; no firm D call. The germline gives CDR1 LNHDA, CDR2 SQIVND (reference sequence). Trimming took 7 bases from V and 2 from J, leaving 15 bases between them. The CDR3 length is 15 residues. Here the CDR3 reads CASKWTDGGNQPQHF. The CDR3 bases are TGTGCCAGTAAGTGGACCGACGGGGGCAATCAGCCCCAGCATTTT.

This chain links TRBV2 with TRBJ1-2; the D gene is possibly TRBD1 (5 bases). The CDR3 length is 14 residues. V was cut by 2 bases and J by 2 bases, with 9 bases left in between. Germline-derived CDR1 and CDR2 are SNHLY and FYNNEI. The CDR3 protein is CASSEQGLNYGYTF. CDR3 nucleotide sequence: TGTGCCAGCAGTGAACAGGGCCTGAACTATGGCTACACCTTC.

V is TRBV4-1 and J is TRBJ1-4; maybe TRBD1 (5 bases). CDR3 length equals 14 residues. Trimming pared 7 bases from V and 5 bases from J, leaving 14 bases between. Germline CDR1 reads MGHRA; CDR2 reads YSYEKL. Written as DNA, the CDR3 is TGCGCCAGCACCAGGGCAGATAACAATGAAAAACTGTTTTTT. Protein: CASTRADNNEKLFF.

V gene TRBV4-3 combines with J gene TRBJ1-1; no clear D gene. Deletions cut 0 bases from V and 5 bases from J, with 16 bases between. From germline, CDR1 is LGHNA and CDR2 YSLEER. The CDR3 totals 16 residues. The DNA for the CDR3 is TGCGCCAGCAGCCAAGATCTATGGACGGGGATAACTGAAGCTTTCTTT. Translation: CASSQDLWTGITEAFF.

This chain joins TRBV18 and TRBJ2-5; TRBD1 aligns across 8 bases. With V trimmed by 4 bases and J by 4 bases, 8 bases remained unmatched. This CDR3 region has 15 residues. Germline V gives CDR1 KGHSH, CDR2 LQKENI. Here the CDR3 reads CASSLGQGGRETQYF. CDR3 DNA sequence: TGTGCCAGCTCACTCGGACAGGGAGGAAGAGAGACCCAGTACTTC.

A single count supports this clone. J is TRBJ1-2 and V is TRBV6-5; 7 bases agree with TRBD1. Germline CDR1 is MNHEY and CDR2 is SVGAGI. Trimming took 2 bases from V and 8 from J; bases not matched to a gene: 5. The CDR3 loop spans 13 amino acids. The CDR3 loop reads CASSYDREGGYTF. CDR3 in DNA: TGTGCCAGCAGTTACGACAGGGAAGGGGGCTACACCTTC.

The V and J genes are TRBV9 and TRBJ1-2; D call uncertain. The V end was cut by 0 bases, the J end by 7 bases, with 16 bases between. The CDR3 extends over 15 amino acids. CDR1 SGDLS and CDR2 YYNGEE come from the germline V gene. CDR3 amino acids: CASSVAPDIRGGYTF. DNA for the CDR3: TGTGCCAGCAGCGTAGCCCCTGACATCCGGGGTGGCTACACCTTC.

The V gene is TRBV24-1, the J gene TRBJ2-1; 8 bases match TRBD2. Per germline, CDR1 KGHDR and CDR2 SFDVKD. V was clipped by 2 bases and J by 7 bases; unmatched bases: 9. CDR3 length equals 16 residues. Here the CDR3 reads CATSDYPSSGSNEQFF. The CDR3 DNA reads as TGTGCCACCAGTGATTACCCCAGCAGCGGGAGTAATGAGCAGTTCTTC.

This chain's CDR3 is CSVEEVGLAWSSYNEQFF. In DNA form, the CDR3 reads TGCAGCGTTGAAGAGGTAGGACTAGCATGGAGCTCCTACAATGAGCAGTTCTTC. The chain joins TRBV29-1 to TRBJ2-1; 8 nucleotides match TRBD2. Germline V CDR1 and CDR2: SQVTM, ANQGSEA. The V gene end was trimmed by 0 bases and the J gene end by 0 bases; junction bases not matched to a gene: 10. This CDR3 has 18 residues.

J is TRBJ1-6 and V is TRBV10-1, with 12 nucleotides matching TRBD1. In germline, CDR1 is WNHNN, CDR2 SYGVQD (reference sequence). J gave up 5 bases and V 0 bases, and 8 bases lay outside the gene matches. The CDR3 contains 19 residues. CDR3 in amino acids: CASSESPGRDRGHNSPLHF. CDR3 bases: TGCGCCAGCAGTGAGTCTCCCGGCCGGGACAGGGGGCATAATTCACCCCTCCACTTT.

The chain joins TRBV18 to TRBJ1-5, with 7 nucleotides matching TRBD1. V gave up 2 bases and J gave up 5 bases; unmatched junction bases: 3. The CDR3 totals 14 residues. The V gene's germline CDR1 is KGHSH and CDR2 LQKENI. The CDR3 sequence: CASSPGQAHQPQHF. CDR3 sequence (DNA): TGTGCCAGCTCACCAGGACAGGCCCATCAGCCCCAGCATTTT.

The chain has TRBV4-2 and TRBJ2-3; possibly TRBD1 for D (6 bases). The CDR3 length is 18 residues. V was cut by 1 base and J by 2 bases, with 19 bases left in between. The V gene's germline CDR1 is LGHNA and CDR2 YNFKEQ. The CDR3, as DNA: TGTGCCAGCAGCCAAGTATTTGGGGACACCACTTACACAGATACGCAGTATTTT. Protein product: CASSQVFGDTTYTDTQYF.

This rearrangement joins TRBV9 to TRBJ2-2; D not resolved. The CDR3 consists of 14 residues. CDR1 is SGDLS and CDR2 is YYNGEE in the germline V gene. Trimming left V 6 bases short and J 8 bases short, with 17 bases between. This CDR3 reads CASTSTASVGELFF. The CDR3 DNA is TGTGCCAGCACCTCAACTGCCTCGGTGGGGGAGCTGTTTTTT.

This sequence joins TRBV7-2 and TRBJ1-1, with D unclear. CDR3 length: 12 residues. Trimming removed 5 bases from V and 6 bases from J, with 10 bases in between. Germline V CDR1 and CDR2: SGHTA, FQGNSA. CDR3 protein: CASSPFGAEAFF. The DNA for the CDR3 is TGTGCCAGCAGCCCCTTCGGAGCTGAAGCTTTCTTT.